There are many counts of the clone carrying this TCR beta chain. Its antigen is not identified. Noted time point: longitudinal time-point 2. Each CDR3 protein is one row after TCRdb ran MiXCR on the 5' RACE reads. The data contain over 75,000 distinct CDR3 sequences, almost 6% of them singletons. Germline-derived CDR1 and CDR2 are DFQATT and SNEGSKA (reference sequence). The germline V and J ends were trimmed by 3 bases and 2 bases, with 7 bases remaining between them. The CDR3 totals 12 residues. These data come from a study of neurological immune-mediated disorders. Findings and limits, study-wide: The repertoires of 18 of 34 multiple sclerosis patients were placed by phylogenetic grouping in a single related-CDR3 cluster, which may be a signature. CDR3 amino acid sequences of expanded clones were not shared across subjects, a result suggesting private repertoires in all groups. In HTLV-1-associated myelopathy, TCR clonal expansion was greatest, whereas multiple sclerosis had the least, falling below healthy controls.

Source material: PBMCs. The origin of this receptor is a woman aged 60-75 years with multiple sclerosis. The chain recombines TRBV20-1 with TRBJ1-2; D remains ambiguous. For the CDR3, the DNA is TGCAGTGCTAGTGCTGTAAACTATGGCTACACCTTC. Translated: CSASAVNYGYTF.